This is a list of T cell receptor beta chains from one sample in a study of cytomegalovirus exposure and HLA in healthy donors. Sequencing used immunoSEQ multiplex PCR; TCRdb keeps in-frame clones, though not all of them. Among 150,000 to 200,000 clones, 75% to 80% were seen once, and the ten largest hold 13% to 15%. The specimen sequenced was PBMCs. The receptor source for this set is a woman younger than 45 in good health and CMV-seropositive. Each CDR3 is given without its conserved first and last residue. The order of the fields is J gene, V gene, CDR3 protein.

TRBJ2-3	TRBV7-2	ASSSSTDTQY
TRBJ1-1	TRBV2	ASMPGTSTYTEAF
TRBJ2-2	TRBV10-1	ATRQGFHGELF
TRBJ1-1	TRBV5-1	ASSSDRHMNTEAF
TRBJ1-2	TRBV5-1	ASSLKAGKDYGYT
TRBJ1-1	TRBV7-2	ASSLYNVGAREAF
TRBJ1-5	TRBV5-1	ASSHRTGNQPQH
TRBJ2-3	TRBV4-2	ASSQAQASDTQY
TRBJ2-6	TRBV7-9	ATGKGRGSGANVLT
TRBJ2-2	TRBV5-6	ASSLVAAGELF
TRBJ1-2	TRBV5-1	ASSLLIPGKGLGYT
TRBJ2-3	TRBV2	ASSEDRGRTDTQY
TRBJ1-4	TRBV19	ASSIDPGTNEKLF
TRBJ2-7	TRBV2	ASRKEASGTHEQY
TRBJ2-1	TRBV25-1	ASTQGTSYNEQF
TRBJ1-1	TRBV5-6	ASSFTPGWGDTEAF
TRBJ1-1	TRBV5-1	ASSLVGAGTEAF
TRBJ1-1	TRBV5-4	ASSIRRENTEAF
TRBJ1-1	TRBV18	ASSPPEAGRGAF
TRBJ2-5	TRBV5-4	ASSLKGAEETQY
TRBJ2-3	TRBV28	ASSLRERGTDTQY
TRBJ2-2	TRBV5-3	ARSSVRLNTGELF
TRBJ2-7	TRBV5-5	ASSLTPAGSPYEQY
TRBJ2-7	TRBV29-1	SVLGQDGGQY
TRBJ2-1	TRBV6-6	ASTPGLSYNEQF
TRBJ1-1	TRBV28	ASSFISGTGEGSTEAF
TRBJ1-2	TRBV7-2	ASSPTGRGYT
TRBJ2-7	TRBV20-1	SVYRAYEQY
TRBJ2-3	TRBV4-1	ASNLGQGYTDTQY
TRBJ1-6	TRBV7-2	ASSQTGTPPLH
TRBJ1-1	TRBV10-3	AISEGIGAGAF
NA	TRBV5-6	ASSWGLAGGVSEQY
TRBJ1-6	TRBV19	ASSSGTDDNSPLH
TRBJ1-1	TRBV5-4	ASSLGGLEAF
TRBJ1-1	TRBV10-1	ACPEWTDFTPNTEAF
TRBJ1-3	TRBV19	ASTRGSSGNTIY
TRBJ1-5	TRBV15	ATSRADRGDQPQH
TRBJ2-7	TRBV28	ASSWGRGVSYEQY
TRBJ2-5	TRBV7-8	ASSSDTGGREQY
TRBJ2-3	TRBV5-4	ASSGAGGTDTQY
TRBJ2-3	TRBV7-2	ASSSPQGTDTQY
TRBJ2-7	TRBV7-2	ASSSPGGYEQY
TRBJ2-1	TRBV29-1	SDLWGGEQF
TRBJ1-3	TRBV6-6	ASRPPGHSGNTIY
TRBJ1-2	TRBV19	ASTTGQGRNGYT
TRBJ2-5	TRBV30	AWSLTGVETQY
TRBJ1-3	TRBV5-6	ASSSDRGTGNTIY
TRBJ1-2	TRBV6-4	ASPRDRGLYGYT
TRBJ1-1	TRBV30	AWMEVEGTEAF
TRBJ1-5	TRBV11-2	ASSLGAGNSNQPQH
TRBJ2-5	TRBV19	ASSLAGSQETQY
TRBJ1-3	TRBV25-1	ASSENRYPGNTIY
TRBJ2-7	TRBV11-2	ASSSSRYEQY
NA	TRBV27	ASSLGEHYEQY
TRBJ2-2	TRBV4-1	ASSQISVEVTGELF
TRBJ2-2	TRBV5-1	ASSSGLPFDTGELF